The T cell receptor (beta chain) described here comes from a study of CD8 T cells in ankylosing spondylitis. Points from the study as a whole: One TCR beta motif, made up of roughly 8 highly homologous variants, appeared characteristic of ankylosing spondylitis blood. Certain motif variants had earlier been reported in reactive arthritis synovial fluid and blood.

Germline-derived CDR1 and CDR2 are SGHDT and YYEEEE. The CDR3 is 15 residues long. V was trimmed by 2 bases and J by 4 bases, leaving 15 bases between them. TCRdb reprocessed the 5' RACE reads via MiXCR and lists one record per CDR3 protein. The sample consists of around 770,000 distinct CDR3 sequences, 12% of them appearing once. This clonotype was detected many times. The antigen remains undetermined. This receptor was taken from a male donor with ankylosing spondylitis. The chain carries TRBV5-6 and TRBJ1-1; tentatively, D is TRBD1 (5 bases). The material sequenced was blood, either unsorted or a sorted T cell fraction (not recorded which). For the CDR3, the DNA is TGTGCCAGCAGCTTAGGAGGGGTCGACGCCACTGAAGCTTTCTTT. Protein product: CASSLGGVDATEAFF.